This T cell receptor (beta chain) was sequenced in a study of cytotoxic CD8 clonotypes in ibrutinib-treated CLL. Depths of 1 in 200,000 to 1 in 1 million T cells were the sequencing target. The repertoire was sequenced with immunoSEQ multiplex PCR; TCRdb's copy has only in-frame clones and lacks some. The repertoire includes some 290,000 clones, 70% to 80% of them detected once, and 6.7% sits in the top ten. Looked up from germline, CDR1 is MNHEY and CDR2 is SMNVEV (reference sequence). Trimming removed 3 bases from V and 3 bases from J, with 8 bases in between. The CDR3 runs 13 residues. This clone appeared a single time.

The starting material was PBMCs, obtained before ibrutinib treatment. This clonotype was sampled from a human donor with chronic lymphocytic leukemia. The V and J genes are TRBV27 and TRBJ1-1; no clear D gene. The CDR3 protein is CASSLLGDTEAFF. CDR3 nucleotides: TGTGCCAGCAGTTTGCTCGGGGACACTGAAGCTTTCTTT.